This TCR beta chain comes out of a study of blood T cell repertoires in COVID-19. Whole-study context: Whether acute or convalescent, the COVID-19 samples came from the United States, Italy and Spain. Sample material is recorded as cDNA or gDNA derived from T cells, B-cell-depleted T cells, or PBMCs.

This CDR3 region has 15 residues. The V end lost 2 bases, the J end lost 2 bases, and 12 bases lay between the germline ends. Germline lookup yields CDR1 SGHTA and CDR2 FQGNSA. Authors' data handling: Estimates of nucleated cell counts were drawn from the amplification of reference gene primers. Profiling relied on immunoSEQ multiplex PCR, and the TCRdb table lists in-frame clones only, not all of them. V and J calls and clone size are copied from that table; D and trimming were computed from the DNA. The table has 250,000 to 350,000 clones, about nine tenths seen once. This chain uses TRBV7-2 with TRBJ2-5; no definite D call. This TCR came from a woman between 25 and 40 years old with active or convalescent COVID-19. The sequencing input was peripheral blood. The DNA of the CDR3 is TGTGCCAGCAGCTTATTTGAGCGATTACAAGAGACCCAGTACTTC. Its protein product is CASSLFERLQETQYF.